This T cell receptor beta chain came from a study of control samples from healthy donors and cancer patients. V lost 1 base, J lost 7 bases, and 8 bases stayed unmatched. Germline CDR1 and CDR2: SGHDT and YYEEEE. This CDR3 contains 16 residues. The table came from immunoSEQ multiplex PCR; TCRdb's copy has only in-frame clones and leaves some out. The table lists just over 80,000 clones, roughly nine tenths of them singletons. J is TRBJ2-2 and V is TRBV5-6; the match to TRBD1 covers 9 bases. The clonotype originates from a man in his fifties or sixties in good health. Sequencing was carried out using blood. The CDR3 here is CASSLLGQGEDGELFF. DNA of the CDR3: TGTGCCAGCAGCTTGCTGGGACAGGGCGAAGACGGGGAGCTGTTTTTT.